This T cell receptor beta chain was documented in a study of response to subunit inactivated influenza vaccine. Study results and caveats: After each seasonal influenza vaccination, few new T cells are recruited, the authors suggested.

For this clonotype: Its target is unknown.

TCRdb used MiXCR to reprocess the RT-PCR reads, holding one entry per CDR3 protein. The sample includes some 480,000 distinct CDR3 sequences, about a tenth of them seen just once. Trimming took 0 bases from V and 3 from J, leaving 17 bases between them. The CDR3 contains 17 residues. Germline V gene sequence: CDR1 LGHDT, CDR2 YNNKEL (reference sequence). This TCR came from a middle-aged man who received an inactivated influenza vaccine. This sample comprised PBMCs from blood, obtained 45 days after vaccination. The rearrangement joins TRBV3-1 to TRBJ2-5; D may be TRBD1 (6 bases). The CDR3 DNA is TGTGCCAGCAGCCAAGAGTCAGGGGCCCTTCGAGAAGAGACCCAGTACTTC. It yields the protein CASSQESGALREETQYF.